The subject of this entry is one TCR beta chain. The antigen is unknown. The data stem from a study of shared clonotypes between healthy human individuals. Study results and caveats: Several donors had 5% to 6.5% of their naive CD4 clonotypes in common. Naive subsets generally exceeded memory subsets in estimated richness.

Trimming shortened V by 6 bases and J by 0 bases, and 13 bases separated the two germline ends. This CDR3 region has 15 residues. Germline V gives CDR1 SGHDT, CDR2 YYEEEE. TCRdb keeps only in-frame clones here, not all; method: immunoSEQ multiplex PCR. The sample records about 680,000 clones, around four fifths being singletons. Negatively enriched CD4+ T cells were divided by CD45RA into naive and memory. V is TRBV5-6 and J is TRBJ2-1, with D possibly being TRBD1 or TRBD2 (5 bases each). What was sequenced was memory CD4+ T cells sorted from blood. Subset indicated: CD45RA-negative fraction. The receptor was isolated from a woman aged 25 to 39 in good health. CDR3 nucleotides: TGTGCCAGCACCCTCTGGGGGTCCTCCTACAATGAGCAGTTCTTC. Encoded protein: CASTLWGSSYNEQFF.